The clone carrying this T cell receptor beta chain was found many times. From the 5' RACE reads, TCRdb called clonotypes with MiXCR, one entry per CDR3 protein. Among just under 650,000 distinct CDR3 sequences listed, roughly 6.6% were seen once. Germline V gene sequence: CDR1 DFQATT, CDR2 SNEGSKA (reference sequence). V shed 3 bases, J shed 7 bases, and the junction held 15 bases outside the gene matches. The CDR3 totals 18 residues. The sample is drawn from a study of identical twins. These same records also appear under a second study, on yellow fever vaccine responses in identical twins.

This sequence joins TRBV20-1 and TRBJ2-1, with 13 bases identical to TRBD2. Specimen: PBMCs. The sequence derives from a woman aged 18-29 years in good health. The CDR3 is CSASVRIRTSGRANEQFF. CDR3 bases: TGCAGTGCTAGCGTTCGAATCAGGACTAGCGGGAGAGCAAATGAGCAGTTCTTC.